The rows below give T cell receptor beta chains drawn from one sample of a study of T-cell reconstitution after alpha-beta-depleted transplantation in children. Via MiXCR, TCRdb re-called the PCR reads, giving one row per CDR3 protein. Of around 200,000 distinct CDR3 sequences in the sample, approximately 6.8% were seen once. Sequenced material: PBMCs from the stem cell graft donor, taken from the stem cell graft. Receptor source: a human donor who donated a stem cell graft to a child with Wiskott-Aldrich syndrome. CDR3s include the opening cysteine and the closing phenylalanine or tryptophan. D genes are given only for firm matches. Size is stated for part of the rows, as once, few or many counts, or as a class when the clone is expanded.

abundance	d_gene	len	j_gene	v_gene	CDR3nt	CDR3aa
many	TRBD1	15	TRBJ2-7	TRBV3-1	TGTGCCAGCAGCTTCCCGGGACAGGGATCCTACGAGCAGTACTTC	CASSFPGQGSYEQYF
few	-	15	TRBJ1-6	TRBV23-1	TGCGCCAGCAGTCAATCGGCAGGGGAGGATTCACCCCTCCACTTT	CASSQSAGEDSPLHF
many	-	15	TRBJ2-1	TRBV24-1	TGTGCCACCAGTGATTTTAGCGGTCAAAGGAATGAGCAGTTCTTC	CATSDFSGQRNEQFF
many	-	14	TRBJ1-1	TRBV28	TGTGCCAGCTCCCTCCTTGGGGCAGAATCTGAAGCTTTCTTT	CASSLLGAESEAFF
many	TRBD2	15	TRBJ2-3	TRBV5-1	TGCGCCAGCAGCTCCGGACTAGGTGGCACAGATACGCAGTATTTT	CASSSGLGGTDTQYF
many	-	12	TRBJ2-3	TRBV10-3	TGTGCCATCAGTGATAAGGCATTCAAGCAGTATTTT	CAISDKAFKQYF
many	-	14	TRBJ2-2	TRBV10-3	TGTGCCATCAGTGGAGTCCAGAACACCGGGGAGCTGTTTTTT	CAISGVQNTGELFF
few	-	14	TRBJ2-5	TRBV20-1	TGCAGTGCTAGAGACCCCCTCATCCAAGAGACCCAGTACTTC	CSARDPLIQETQYF
-	TRBD2	15	TRBJ2-7	TRBV7-9	TGTGCCAGCAGCTTCAGCGGGAGCCCCTCCTACGAGCAGTACTTC	CASSFSGSPSYEQYF
many	-	15	TRBJ2-2	TRBV24-1	TGTGCCACCAGTGATTTGCGCCTAAACACCGGGGAGCTGTTTTTT	CATSDLRLNTGELFF
many	TRBD1	15	TRBJ2-5	TRBV20-1	TGCAGTGCTTCCGGGACAGGGGGCGAGAGGGAGACCCAGTACTTC	CSASGTGGERETQYF
-	-	19	TRBJ2-7	TRBV27	TGTGCCACCCAGGGGTGGGCACTTAAACCCGGGAAAACGACCTACGAGCAGTACTTC	CATQGWALKPGKTTYEQYF
many	-	14	TRBJ2-1	TRBV5-1	TGCGCCAGCAGTTCCCCGGCGCGGAGGGGTGAGCAGTTCTTC	CASSSPARRGEQFF
-	-	12	TRBJ1-2	TRBV30	TGTGCCTGGAAACAGGAAAATTATGGCTACACCTTC	CAWKQENYGYTF
-	-	14	TRBJ1-2	TRBV28	TGTGCCAGCAGTTCCCCCCCGGGGGGGGGTGGCTACACCTTC	CASSSPPGGGGYTF
-	TRBD1	16	TRBJ2-5	TRBV10-1	TGCGCCAGCAGTAAGGACAGGGGCTTATCCCAAGAGACCCAGTACTTC	CASSKDRGLSQETQYF